These 18 T cell receptor beta chains share one sample of origin, sequenced in a study of neurological immune-mediated disorders. TCRdb re-called the 5' RACE reads through MiXCR, storing one row per CDR3 protein. The top ten clones hold 1% to 1.5% of a sample with roughly 70,000 distinct CDR3 sequences, almost 4% of them seen once. The sample consisted of PBMCs. Source of these receptors: a man aged 25-45 years with multiple sclerosis.

This clonotype showed up many times. The chain recombines TRBV29-1 with TRBJ2-7; TRBD1 matches 7 bases. V lost 3 bases and J lost 6; bases outside the gene matches: 8. The length of the CDR3 is 13 residues. CDR1 and CDR2 from the germline V gene are SQVTM and ANQGSEA. The CDR3 sequence is CSVEGRGIGEQYF. CDR3 sequence (DNA): TGCAGCGTTGAGGGCAGGGGGATAGGCGAGCAGTACTTC.

This clonotype was seen at least ten times. The V gene is TRBV5-1, the J gene TRBJ2-1; 9 nucleotides match TRBD2. The CDR3 covers 15 residues. CDR1 is SGHRS, CDR2 YFSETQ, per germline. V dropped 4 bases and J dropped 7; count of bases not matched to a gene: 9. CDR3 residues: CASSPRASGDNEQFF. CDR3 DNA sequence: TGCGCCAGCAGCCCTCGGGCTAGCGGGGATAATGAGCAGTTCTTC. The whole variable domain, filled in from reference TRBV5-1 and TRBJ2-1, reads KAGVTQTPRYLIKTRGQQVTLSCSPISGHRSVSWYQQTPGQGLQFLFEYFSETQRNKGNFPGRFSGRQFSNSRSEMNVSTLELGDSALYLCASSPRASGDNEQFFGPGTRLTVL.

At least ten counts were recorded for this clonotype. The V call is TRBV4-3, the J call TRBJ2-7; no clear D. The ends were cut back, 1 base at V and 1 base at J, with 11 bases in the middle. The CDR3 is 15 amino acids. CDR1 LGHNA and CDR2 YSLEER come from the germline V gene. The CDR3 loop is CASSQGMTPSYEQYF. DNA of the CDR3: TGCGCCAGCAGCCAAGGTATGACGCCATCCTACGAGCAGTACTTC.

There are many counts of this clonotype. This rearrangement joins TRBV5-1 to TRBJ1-2; 7 bases align to TRBD1. This CDR3 region has 15 residues. The junction had 6 bases not matched to a gene; V was cut back by 4 bases and J by 0 bases. CDR1 and CDR2 from the germline V gene are SGHRS and YFSETQ. CDR3 bases: TGCGCCAGCAGCAGAAACCAGGGGGCTAACTATGGCTACACCTTC. Protein: CASSRNQGANYGYTF.

This clonotype was detected ten times or more. The chain uses TRBV20-1 and TRBJ2-1, with D tentatively TRBD2 (5 bases). Trimming shortened V by 5 bases and J by 5 bases, and 16 bases separated the two germline ends. CDR3 size: 14 residues. CDR1 is DFQATT and CDR2 is SNEGSKA in the germline V gene (reference sequence). CDR3: CSAVRAVEDNEQFF. Here the CDR3 DNA reads TGCAGTGCTGTCCGGGCCGTGGAGGACAATGAGCAGTTCTTC.

This clonotype appeared many times. The chain uses TRBV7-2 and TRBJ2-1; D is unresolved. Trimming shortened V by 7 bases and J by 0 bases, and 10 bases separated the two germline ends. Per germline, CDR1 SGHTA and CDR2 FQGNSA. The CDR3 is made up of 14 amino acids. The CDR3 region has the DNA TGTGCCAGCACCTTCTCACCCTCCTACAATGAGCAGTTCTTC. As protein: CASTFSPSYNEQFF.

This clonotype was observed many times. The chain joins TRBV18 to TRBJ2-7; a weak D match, TRBD2 (6 bases). Trimming left V 2 bases short and J 0 bases short, with 23 bases between. Germline values: CDR1 KGHSH, CDR2 LQKENI. The CDR3 runs to 19 residues. The CDR3 nucleotides are TGTGCCAGCTCACCAGGCCCGATTAGGAGGGAAGGGGACTCCTACGAGCAGTACTTC. Protein: CASSPGPIRREGDSYEQYF. The whole variable domain, remainder taken from reference TRBV18 and TRBJ2-7, is NAGVMQNPRHLVRRRGQEARLRCSPMKGHSHVYWYRQLPEEGLKFMVYLQKENIIDESGMPKERFSAEFPKEGPSILRIQQVVRGDSAAYFCASSPGPIRREGDSYEQYFGPGTRLTVT.

This clonotype was seen repeatedly, ten times or more. This chain joins TRBV3-1 and TRBJ1-2; D is unresolved. Germline V gene data show CDR1 as LGHDT and CDR2 as YNNKEL (reference sequence). This CDR3 contains 16 residues. Trimming took 0 bases from V and 4 from J, leaving 15 bases between them. The CDR3 bases are TGTGCCAGCAGCCAAGAATTGTGGAAGAGCCCCTATGGCTACACCTTC. Amino acids: CASSQELWKSPYGYTF.

The chain joins TRBV20-1 to TRBJ2-7, with TRBD1 identical over 7 bases. The germline V gene encodes CDR1 DFQATT and CDR2 SNEGSKA (reference sequence). V lost 5 bases and J lost 3; bases outside the gene matches: 7. This CDR3 is built from 13 residues. DNA of the CDR3: TGCAGTGCTGGAGGTGACAGGGACTACGAGCAGTACTTC. It encodes CSAGGDRDYEQYF.

This clonotype was observed at least ten times. V usage is TRBV11-2 and J usage is TRBJ1-1; TRBD1 aligns across 9 bases. The CDR3 is 16 amino acids. Germline CDR1 and CDR2: SGHAT and FQNNGV. Trimming cost V 1 base and J 6 bases; bases outside gene matches: 9. The chain's CDR3 is CASSLGFGTGLSEAFF. In nucleotides, the CDR3 is TGTGCCAGCAGCTTAGGTTTCGGGACAGGGCTATCTGAAGCTTTCTTT.

This clonotype was seen many times. The chain links TRBV7-2 to TRBJ2-3; no clear D. This CDR3 region has 11 residues. Trimming pared 3 bases from V and 3 bases from J, leaving 1 base between. From germline, CDR1 is SGHTA and CDR2 FQGNSA. The CDR3 region has the DNA TGTGCCAGCAGCTTGACAGATACGCAGTATTTT. It specifies CASSLTDTQYF.

This clonotype showed up just a few times. Germline is not matched at one junction end, which may reflect a read error. This sequence joins TRBV4-1 and TRBJ1-5, with 9 nucleotides matching TRBD1. CDR3 length: 16 amino acids. CDR1 is MGHRA and CDR2 is YSYEKL in the germline V gene. In DNA form, the CDR3 reads TGCGCCAGCAGCCAGGGACAGGGCTCGACGCGCCAGCCCCAGAATTTT. It is translated as CASSQGQGSTRQPQNF.

This clonotype was detected many times. The chain couples TRBV10-1 to TRBJ2-7, with D uncertain. Trimming shortened V by 0 bases and J by 4 bases, and 4 bases separated the two germline ends. CDR3 length: 12 residues. Germline-derived CDR1 and CDR2 are WNHNN and SYGVQD (reference sequence). Here the CDR3 DNA reads TGCGCCAGCAGTGAGTCAGGGTACGAGCAGTACTTC. This translates into CASSESGYEQYF.

This clonotype was seen many times. The chain recombines TRBV27 with TRBJ1-5; 11 bases map to TRBD1. The V gene's germline CDR1 is MNHEY and CDR2 SMNVEV (reference sequence). CDR3 length equals 15 residues. The J segment lost 7 bases and the V segment lost 7 bases, leaving 9 bases of the junction unmatched. The CDR3 loop reads CASTPGTGGGQPQHF. For the CDR3, the DNA is TGTGCCAGCACCCCGGGGACAGGGGGAGGGCAGCCCCAGCATTTT.

In the case of this clonotype: It may be a read error: a sequence one base away is much more abundant. The V call is TRBV5-1, the J call TRBJ1-3; no definite D call. Trimming removed 0 bases at V and 8 bases at J, with 18 bases between. CDR3 length equals 16 residues. Germline V CDR1 and CDR2: SGHRS, YFSETQ. The CDR3 spells CASSLASSGLGDTIYF. CDR3 coding DNA: TGCGCCAGCAGCTTGGCTAGTTCCGGCCTCGGGGACACCATATATTTT.

This clonotype has ten or more counts. The chain combines TRBV6-2 or TRBV6-3 with TRBJ1-5; 7 bases match TRBD1. Trimming at V came to 6 bases and at J to 4 bases, leaving 6 bases not matched to a gene. Germline V gene data show CDR1 as MNHEY and CDR2 as SVGEGT. CDR3 length: 14 amino acids. The CDR3 is CASSDGQENQPQHF. CDR3 DNA sequence: TGTGCCAGCAGCGACGGACAGGAAAATCAGCCCCAGCATTTT.

At least ten counts were recorded for this clonotype. The chain couples TRBV5-1 to TRBJ2-5, with TRBD1 as a possible D gene (7 bases). The V end was cut by 0 bases, the J end by 3 bases, with 12 bases between. CDR1 and CDR2 (germline): SGHRS, YFSETQ. The CDR3 sequence is 15 residues long. DNA for the CDR3: TGCGCCAGCAGCTTGGCCGGGGGACAGAAAGAGACCCAGTACTTC. Protein: CASSLAGGQKETQYF. Filled out from reference TRBV5-1 and TRBJ2-5, the complete variable domain reads KAGVTQTPRYLIKTRGQQVTLSCSPISGHRSVSWYQQTPGQGLQFLFEYFSETQRNKGNFPGRFSGRQFSNSRSEMNVSTLELGDSALYLCASSLAGGQKETQYFGPGTRLLVL.

This clonotype has ten or more counts. This sequence joins TRBV15 and TRBJ2-7; D remains unclear. CDR1 is LNHNV and CDR2 is YYDKDF in the germline V gene (reference sequence). CDR3 length equals 15 residues. Between the trimmed V and J ends, which lost 1 base and 0 bases, there was a span of 10 bases. The DNA for the CDR3 is TGTGCCACCAGCAGAGTCCGTGGCAGCTCCTACGAGCAGTACTTC. This sequence encodes CATSRVRGSSYEQYF.